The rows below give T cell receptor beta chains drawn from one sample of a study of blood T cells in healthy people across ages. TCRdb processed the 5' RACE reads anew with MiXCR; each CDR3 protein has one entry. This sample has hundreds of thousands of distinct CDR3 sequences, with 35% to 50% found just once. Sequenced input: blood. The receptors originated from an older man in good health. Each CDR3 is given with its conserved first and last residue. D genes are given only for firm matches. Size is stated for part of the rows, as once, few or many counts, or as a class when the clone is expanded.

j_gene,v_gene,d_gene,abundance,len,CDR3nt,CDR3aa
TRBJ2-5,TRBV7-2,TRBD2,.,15,TGTGCCAGCAGCCAGGGACTAGGTGGGCAAGAGACCCGGTACTTC,CASSQGLGGQETRYF
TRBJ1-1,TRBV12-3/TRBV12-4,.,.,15,TGTGCCAGCAGTCCTGTGGGCAGGGGAAAGACTGAAGCTTTCTTT,CASSPVGRGKTEAFF
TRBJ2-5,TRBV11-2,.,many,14,TGTGCCAGCAGCTTTTACAGCTCCCAAGAGACCCAGTACTTC,CASSFYSSQETQYF
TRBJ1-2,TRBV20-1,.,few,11,TGCAGTGCTAGAGAGGGCTATGGCTACACCTTC,CSAREGYGYTF
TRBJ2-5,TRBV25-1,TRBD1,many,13,TGTGCCAGCATGATAGCAGGGGGAGAGACCCAGTACTTC,CASMIAGGETQYF
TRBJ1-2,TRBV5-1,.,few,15,TGCGCCAGCAGCTTGGATGGTGGGTCAAGCTATGGCTACACCTTC,CASSLDGGSSYGYTF
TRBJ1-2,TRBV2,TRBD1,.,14,TGTGCCAGCAGCGGAGACAGGGGTTACTATGGCTACACCTTC,CASSGDRGYYGYTF
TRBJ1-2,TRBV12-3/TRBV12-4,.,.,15,TGTGCCAGCAGTTTGGGGGGAAGCAGGAACTATGGCTACACCTTC,CASSLGGSRNYGYTF
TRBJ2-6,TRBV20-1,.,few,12,TGCAGTGTCCCCTCTGGGGCCAACGTCCTGACTTTC,CSVPSGANVLTF
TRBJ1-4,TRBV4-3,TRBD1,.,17,TGCGCCAGCAGCCGCGTGGGGACAGGGGCAACTAATGAAAAACTGTTTTTT,CASSRVGTGATNEKLFF
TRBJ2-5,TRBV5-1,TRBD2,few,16,TGCGCCAGCAGCTTGGCCCCTAGCGGGAGTGGAGAGACCCAGTACTTC,CASSLAPSGSGETQYF
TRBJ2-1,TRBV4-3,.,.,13,TGCGCCAGCAGCCCCCGAACGGGACGTGAGCAGTCCTTC,CASSPRTGREQSF
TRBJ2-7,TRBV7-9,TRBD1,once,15,TGTGCCAGCAGCAGACCGGGACAGGGGGCGACCGAGCAGTACTTC,CASSRPGQGATEQYF
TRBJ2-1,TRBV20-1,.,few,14,TGCAGTGCTAGAGATGGTGCTCCTTACAATGAGCAGTTCTTC,CSARDGAPYNEQFF
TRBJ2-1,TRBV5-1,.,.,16,TGCGCCAGCAGCTTGGATAGGGCGGGACGAAACAATGAGCAGTTCTTC,CASSLDRAGRNNEQFF
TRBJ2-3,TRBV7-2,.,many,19,TGTGCCAGCAGCTTACGATCGGGGGCCATTGCAACTAGCACAGATACGCAGTATTTT,CASSLRSGAIATSTDTQYF
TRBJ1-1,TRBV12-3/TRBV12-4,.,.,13,TGTGCCAGCAGATACACAGAAAACACTGAAGCTTTCTTT,CASRYTENTEAFF
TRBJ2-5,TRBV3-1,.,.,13,TGTGCCAGCAGCCAACACAGGGAAGAGACCCAGTACTTC,CASSQHREETQYF
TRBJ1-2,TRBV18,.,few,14,TGTGCCAGCTCACCGGGGCGGGATTTATATGGCTACACCTTC,CASSPGRDLYGYTF
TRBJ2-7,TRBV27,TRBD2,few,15,TGTGCCAGCTCAGTTTATCTAGCGGGAGTTCTCGAGCAGTACTTC,CASSVYLAGVLEQYF
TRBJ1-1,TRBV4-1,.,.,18,TGCGCCAGCAGCCATTCCGTGGGTAGAGAGCGAAAGAACACTGAAGCTTTCTTT,CASSHSVGRERKNTEAFF
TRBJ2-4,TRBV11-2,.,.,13,TGTACCAGCGCAACAATGGCCAAAAACATTCAGTACTTC,CTSATMAKNIQYF
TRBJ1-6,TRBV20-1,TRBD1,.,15,TGCAGTGCTAGAGTGGGACAGGGTGATAATTCACCCCTCCACTTT,CSARVGQGDNSPLHF
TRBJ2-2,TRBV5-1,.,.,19,TGCGCCAGCAGCCTATGGACAGGGAGCGGGAGCGAGAACACCGGGGAGCTGTTTTTT,CASSLWTGSGSENTGELFF
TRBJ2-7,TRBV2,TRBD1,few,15,TGTGCCAGCAGTGAATTAGGGGACAGGGGACGCAGCAGGTACTTC,CASSELGDRGRSRYF
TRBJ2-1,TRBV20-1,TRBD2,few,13,TGCAGTGCTCAGTTTAGCGGGAGCTATGAGCAGTTCTTC,CSAQFSGSYEQFF
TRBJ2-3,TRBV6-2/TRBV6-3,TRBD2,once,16,TGTGCCAGCAGCAGTTATTTAGCGGGAGGTAGAGAAACGCAGTATTTT,CASSSYLAGGRETQYF
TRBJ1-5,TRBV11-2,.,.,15,TGTGCCAGCAGCTTGGACGGGACCCCCAATCAGCCCCAGCATTTT,CASSLDGTPNQPQHF
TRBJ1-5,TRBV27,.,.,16,TGTGCCAGCAGTCCGAAGACAGGAGTTAGCAATCAGCCCCAGCATTTT,CASSPKTGVSNQPQHF
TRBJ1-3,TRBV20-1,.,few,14,TGCAGTGCTAGAGATGAGGGAGCTGGAAACACCATATATTTT,CSARDEGAGNTIYF
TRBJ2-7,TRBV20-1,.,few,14,TGCAGTGCCCCACCCAGCCCCTCTTCCTACGAGCAGTACTTC,CSAPPSPSSYEQYF
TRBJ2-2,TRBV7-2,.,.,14,TGTGCCAGCAGCTTACCTAGCTCGATAGGGGAGCTGTTTTTT,CASSLPSSIGELFF
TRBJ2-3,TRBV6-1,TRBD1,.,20,TGTGCCAGCAGTGACGCCGCCTGGGGACAGGGCCGGGTACGCACAGATACGCAGTATTTT,CASSDAAWGQGRVRTDTQYF
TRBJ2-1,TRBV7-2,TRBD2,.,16,TGTGCCAGCAGCCCGGAGGGGACTAGCGGGGTTAATGAGCAGTTCTTC,CASSPEGTSGVNEQFF
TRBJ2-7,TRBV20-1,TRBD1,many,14,TGCAGTGCTAGAGACCCAGGGGGTGTGCACGAGCAGTACTTC,CSARDPGGVHEQYF
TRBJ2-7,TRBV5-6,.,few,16,TGTGCCAGCAGCTTGGAACCTAGCGCGAAGCGGTACGAGCAGTACTTC,CASSLEPSAKRYEQYF
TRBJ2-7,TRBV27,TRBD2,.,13,TGTCCCACGGGAGGGGCCGGAGCCCACGAGCAGTACTTC,CPTGGAGAHEQYF
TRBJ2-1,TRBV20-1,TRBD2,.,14,TGCAGTGCACTGCGGGAGTCCTCCTACAATGAGCAGTTCTTC,CSALRESSYNEQFF
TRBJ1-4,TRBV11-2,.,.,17,TGTGCCAGCAGCTCCCCACAAAAGGGTCAGTTTAATGAAAAACTGTTTTTT,CASSSPQKGQFNEKLFF
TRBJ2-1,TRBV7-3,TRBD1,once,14,TGTGCCAGCAGCTTCGGGACAGCCTACAAGGAGCAGTTCTTC,CASSFGTAYKEQFF
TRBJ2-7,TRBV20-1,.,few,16,TGCAGTGCTAGAGATTGGGGCGGTTCAAGCTCCTACGAGCAGTACTTC,CSARDWGGSSSYEQYF
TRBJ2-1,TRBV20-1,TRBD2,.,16,TGCAGTGCCAGACCGCGGGGCGGACTAGCTGGGGAGGAGCAGTTCTTC,CSARPRGGLAGEEQFF
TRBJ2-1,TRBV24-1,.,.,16,TGTGCCACCAGTGATCCCCTCCGGCAGGGTTACAATGAGCAGTTCTTC,CATSDPLRQGYNEQFF
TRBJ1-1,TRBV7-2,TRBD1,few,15,TGTGCCAGCAGCCCTCCCGACAGGGGCCCTACTGAAGCTTTCTTT,CASSPPDRGPTEAFF